The clone carrying this T cell receptor beta chain has at least ten counts. The germline V and J ends were trimmed by 6 bases and 4 bases, with 9 bases remaining between them. The CDR3 totals 13 residues. Germline V CDR1 and CDR2: SGHTA, FQGNSA. This sample's time point: pre-sensitization, week 0. The treatment: therapeutic diphenylcyclopropenone sensitization with weekly scalp DPC. This record comes from a study of human T cells and chemical hapten exposure. TCRdb re-derived calls from the RACE reads in MiXCR, one entry per CDR3 protein. The table has around 350,000 distinct CDR3 sequences, around 5.5% seen once.

Sequencing was performed on whole blood, taken in connection with sensitization to the hapten diphenylcyclopropenone (DPC). This rearrangement joins TRBV7-2 to TRBJ2-2; D is undetermined. This TCR was recovered from a woman aged 18-35 years with alopecia areata. Some clones in this sample may be carry-over from other donors' samples. This chain's CDR3 is CASSSSPTGELFF. For the CDR3, the DNA is TGTGCCAGCAGTTCAAGTCCCACCGGGGAGCTGTTTTTT.